A selection of T cell receptor beta chains follows, all from one sample in a study of type 1 regulatory T cells. These receptors have no identified antigens. MiXCR was run by TCRdb on the reads, yielding one entry per CDR3 protein. The data contain 25,000 or so distinct CDR3 sequences, approximately 72% of them singletons. The sequencing input was cultured T cells, either the whole culture or a sorted T cell fraction (not recorded which). These receptors were taken from a human donor in good health. Both conserved end residues are part of each CDR3. Fields, in order: D gene, clone size, J gene, V gene, CDR3 protein, CDR3 DNA. The D gene is left open where the match is weak. Size tells how often a clone was seen (once, few, many) or the class of an expanded clone, and some rows leave it out.

d_call: .; clone_size: .; j_call: TRBJ2-7; v_call: TRBV13; cdr3_aa: CASRMTGDPYEQYF; cdr3_nt: TGTGCCAGCAGGATGACAGGAGACCCCTACGAGCAGTACTTC
d_call: .; clone_size: .; j_call: TRBJ2-7; v_call: TRBV12-3/TRBV12-4; cdr3_aa: CASSLGGRSYEQYF; cdr3_nt: TGTGCCAGCAGTTTAGGGGGACGGTCCTACGAGCAGTACTTC
d_call: .; clone_size: .; j_call: TRBJ2-3; v_call: TRBV5-1; cdr3_aa: CASSLPGLTSTDTQYF; cdr3_nt: TGCGCCAGCAGCTTGCCGGGCCTCACCTCCACAGATACGCAGTATTTT
d_call: TRBD1; clone_size: few; j_call: TRBJ1-5; v_call: TRBV6-5; cdr3_aa: CASTRRQGINQPQHF; cdr3_nt: TGTGCCAGCACACGGAGACAGGGAATAAATCAGCCCCAGCATTTT
d_call: .; clone_size: .; j_call: TRBJ2-1; v_call: TRBV6-1; cdr3_aa: CASSDRGAGTYNEQFF; cdr3_nt: TGTGCCAGCAGTGATCGTGGGGCTGGGACCTACAATGAGCAGTTCTTC
d_call: TRBD1; clone_size: .; j_call: TRBJ1-2; v_call: TRBV7-6; cdr3_aa: CASSSTGGSDYGYTF; cdr3_nt: TGTGCCAGCAGCTCGACAGGGGGCAGCGACTATGGCTACACCTTC
d_call: .; clone_size: .; j_call: TRBJ1-1; v_call: TRBV5-1; cdr3_aa: CASSLGVGWNTEAFF; cdr3_nt: TGCGCCAGCAGCCTAGGCGTCGGTTGGAACACTGAAGCTTTCTTT
d_call: TRBD1; clone_size: .; j_call: TRBJ2-1; v_call: TRBV7-7; cdr3_aa: CASSSGTGHNEQFF; cdr3_nt: TGTGCCAGCAGTTCCGGGACAGGCCACAATGAGCAGTTCTTC
d_call: TRBD1; clone_size: .; j_call: TRBJ1-1; v_call: TRBV29-1; cdr3_aa: CSGCRGPGTEAFF; cdr3_nt: TGCAGCGGGTGCAGGGGGCCTGGCACTGAAGCTTTCTTT
d_call: TRBD1; clone_size: .; j_call: TRBJ1-5; v_call: TRBV27; cdr3_aa: CASSPQGAGQPQHF; cdr3_nt: TGTGCCAGCAGTCCCCAGGGGGCCGGTCAGCCCCAGCATTTT
d_call: TRBD1; clone_size: .; j_call: TRBJ1-5; v_call: TRBV5-1; cdr3_aa: CASSLGGTGGNQPQHF; cdr3_nt: TGCGCCAGCAGCTTGGGTGGGACAGGGGGCAATCAGCCCCAGCATTTT
d_call: TRBD2; clone_size: .; j_call: TRBJ2-1; v_call: TRBV5-1; cdr3_aa: CASSLNSAGGYNEQFF; cdr3_nt: TGCGCCAGCAGCTTGAACTCAGCGGGGGGTTACAATGAGCAGTTCTTC
d_call: TRBD1; clone_size: .; j_call: TRBJ1-1; v_call: TRBV6-6; cdr3_aa: CASRGGTSTEAFF; cdr3_nt: TGTGCCAGCCGAGGGGGCACCAGCACTGAAGCTTTCTTT
d_call: TRBD1; clone_size: .; j_call: TRBJ1-3; v_call: TRBV3-1; cdr3_aa: CASSQSTGANSGNTIYF; cdr3_nt: TGTGCCAGCAGCCAATCGACAGGGGCTAACTCTGGAAACACCATATATTTT
d_call: .; clone_size: .; j_call: TRBJ2-5; v_call: TRBV9; cdr3_aa: CASSVAGGETQYF; cdr3_nt: TGTGCCAGCAGCGTAGCCGGGGGAGAGACCCAGTACTTC
d_call: TRBD1; clone_size: once; j_call: TRBJ2-2; v_call: TRBV7-2; cdr3_aa: CASSTRTGASGELFF; cdr3_nt: TGTGCCAGCAGCACCCGGACAGGGGCGTCCGGGGAGCTGTTTTTT
d_call: .; clone_size: few; j_call: TRBJ2-1; v_call: TRBV6-6; cdr3_aa: CASLPIGGAYNEQFF; cdr3_nt: TGTGCCAGCTTACCTATTGGGGGCGCCTACAATGAGCAGTTCTTC
d_call: .; clone_size: .; j_call: TRBJ1-1; v_call: TRBV2; cdr3_aa: CASTPTGQGTEAFF; cdr3_nt: TGTGCCAGCACCCCCACGGGGCAGGGAACTGAAGCTTTCTTT